The T cell receptor (beta chain) under discussion was sequenced for a study of cytomegalovirus exposure and HLA in healthy donors. The assay was immunoSEQ multiplex PCR, and TCRdb's table has in-frame clones only and misses some. Among 150,000 to 200,000 clones listed, roughly 81% were seen once. Germline V gene sequence: CDR1 ENHRY, CDR2 SYGVKD. The trim removed 2 bases at V and 10 bases at J, leaving 18 bases unmatched. There are 18 residues in the CDR3. The specimen sequenced was PBMCs. The sequence was obtained from a woman in her 30s in good health and CMV-seronegative. This chain uses TRBV10-3 with TRBJ2-1, with TRBD1 matching 9 bases. CDR3 loop: CAISETTPGQGLRSEQFF. CDR3 sequence (DNA): TGTGCCATCAGTGAGACAACTCCGGGACAGGGTCTCAGGAGCGAGCAGTTCTTC.